This T cell receptor (beta chain) was identified in a study of blood T cells in healthy people across ages. The overall study: About one barcoded beta molecule was captured per two T cells (by template switching).

V lost 1 base and J lost 10; bases outside the gene matches: 17. CDR3 length equals 18 residues. Germline V gene data show CDR1 as LGHNA and CDR2 as YNFKEQ. Comment on this clonotype: No antigen is known for it.

Primers used in a second PCR of roughly 6 to 11 cycles were a sample-barcoded 5' primer and a J-beta primer mix. All samples gave at least 2.5 million CDR3-containing paired-end reads. TCRdb re-analysed the 5' RACE reads in MiXCR, keeping a single row per CDR3 protein. Here the sample spans hundreds of thousands of distinct CDR3 sequences, approximately 59% being singletons. Every donor contributed roughly 10 milliliters of peripheral blood by blood draw. Study conclusions and caveats: Greater diversity and more naive CD4+ cells were seen in long-lived donors than in aged donors.

The origin of this receptor is a man aged 60-69 years in good health. The sample was blood. This chain connects TRBV4-2 to TRBJ2-7; 12 bases align to TRBD2. The CDR3 sequence is CASSQALASGGAGEAQYF. The CDR3 DNA reads TGTGCCAGCAGCCAAGCGCTGGCTAGCGGGGGGGCCGGAGAGGCCCAGTACTTC.